These T cell receptor beta chains were read from a single sample in a study of identical twins. Via MiXCR, TCRdb re-called the 5' RACE reads, giving one row per CDR3 protein. The repertoire holds 700,000 to 950,000 distinct CDR3 sequences, with 10% to 15% as singletons. These data were likewise used in another study, on yellow fever vaccine responses in identical twins.

Sequencing was done on a sample of PBMCs. These receptors originate from a woman aged 18 to 35 in good health. Both conserved end residues are part of each CDR3. The D gene is left open where the match is weak. Some rows have no size entry. The others give once, few or many, or a class for an expanded clone.

few,TRBV5-6,.,TRBJ2-1,TGTGCCAGCAGCTACGTCAGTGATGAGCAGTTCTTC,CASSYVSDEQFF
many,TRBV10-2,.,TRBJ2-3,TGCGCCAGCAGGGACCGGCTCACAGATACGCAGTATTTT,CASRDRLTDTQYF
few,TRBV7-9,.,TRBJ2-7,TGTGCCAGCAGCTTCTCAGGCTCGAACTCCTACGAGCAGTACTTC,CASSFSGSNSYEQYF
few,TRBV20-1,.,TRBJ1-2,TGCAGTCCAAAGCGGACGGGTGGCTACACCTTC,CSPKRTGGYTF
few,TRBV29-1,TRBD2,TRBJ2-1,TGCAGCGCGGGAACTGCGGGACTAGCGGGAGGGAGGGGCTCCTACAATGAGCAGTTCTTC,CSAGTAGLAGGRGSYNEQFF
.,TRBV28,.,TRBJ2-3,TGTGCCAGCAGCCGGAGAGCCACTTCAGACACAGATACGCAGTATTTT,CASSRRATSDTDTQYF
few,TRBV27,.,TRBJ1-6,TGTGCCAGCAGTTGGGGGGATTCACCCCTCCACTTT,CASSWGDSPLHF
many,TRBV27,TRBD1,TRBJ1-4,TGTGCCAGCAGTTTACGGAAAACAGGGGGCATTAATGAAAAACTGTTTTTT,CASSLRKTGGINEKLFF
many,TRBV20-1,.,TRBJ2-1,TGCAGTGCTAGAACAGGTAGCTCCTACAATGAGCAGTTCTTC,CSARTGSSYNEQFF
.,TRBV7-9,.,TRBJ1-2,TGTGCCAGCAGCTTAGCGATGAACTATGGCTACACCTTC,CASSLAMNYGYTF
many,TRBV7-2,.,TRBJ1-5,TGTGCCAGCAGCTCCAGTGTCAGTAATAATCAGCCCCAGCATTTT,CASSSSVSNNQPQHF
few,TRBV13,TRBD1,TRBJ2-2,TGTGCCAGCAGTCCCCGGGACAGGTCCACCGGGGAGCTGTTTTTT,CASSPRDRSTGELFF
many,TRBV27,.,TRBJ2-7,TGTGCCAGCAGTTTAGAGCAGGGAGTTTTGGTGCAGTACTTC,CASSLEQGVLVQYF
.,TRBV2,TRBD1,TRBJ2-5,TGTGCCAGCGATGGGGGACAGTACCAAGAGACCCAGTACTTC,CASDGGQYQETQYF
many,TRBV29-1,TRBD1,TRBJ2-3,TGCAGCGCCGTGACAGGGTACACAGATACGCAGTATTTT,CSAVTGYTDTQYF
.,TRBV11-3,.,TRBJ2-7,TGTGCCAGCAGCTTAGCAGGACACTCTACCTACGAGCAGTACTTC,CASSLAGHSTYEQYF
many,TRBV5-1,TRBD1,TRBJ1-6,TGCGCCAGCAGCTTGTCCGGGGGACAGCATAATTCACCCCTCCACTTT,CASSLSGGQHNSPLHF
many,TRBV20-1,.,TRBJ2-1,TGCAGTGCTAGTAGGTCCTACAATGAGCAGTTCTTC,CSASRSYNEQFF
.,TRBV12-3/TRBV12-4,.,TRBJ1-5,TGTGCCAGCAGCGACGCGGGGGCCGGCAATCAGCCCCAGCATTTT,CASSDAGAGNQPQHF
few,TRBV20-1,TRBD2,TRBJ2-2,TGCAGTGCTAGAGATCGTCGGGAGGACACCGGGGAGCTGTTTTTT,CSARDRREDTGELFF
.,TRBV6-5,.,TRBJ1-2,TGTGCCAGCAGTTCAGGGGCGAGAGCTAACTATGGCTACACCTTC,CASSSGARANYGYTF
many,TRBV14,.,TRBJ2-1,TGTGCCAGCAGCCAAGATCTCGGCTGGAGCTCCTACAATGAGCAGTTCTTC,CASSQDLGWSSYNEQFF
few,TRBV10-1,TRBD2,TRBJ2-1,TGCGCCAGCAGTGGGGGGGGGACTATCGAATCCTCCTACAATGAGCAGTTCTTC,CASSGGGTIESSYNEQFF
.,TRBV20-1,TRBD2,TRBJ2-7,TGCAGTGCTAGAGGGGCGGGACTAGGCTACGAGCAGTACTTC,CSARGAGLGYEQYF
few,TRBV10-3,.,TRBJ2-5,TGTGCCATCAGTGAGGGGGGAGGGGGGCTAGAGACCCAGTACTTC,CAISEGGGGLETQYF
few,TRBV11-1,.,TRBJ1-2,TGTGCCAGCAGCCCAGGGGCCGCTAACTATGGCTACACCTTC,CASSPGAANYGYTF
.,TRBV6-1,.,TRBJ2-1,TGTGCCAGCAGAATAGGGGGATTCTACAATGAGCAGTTCTTC,CASRIGGFYNEQFF
many,TRBV10-2,.,TRBJ1-5,TGCGCCAGCAGTGAGACGGATAGCAATCAGCCCCAGCATTTT,CASSETDSNQPQHF
few,TRBV12-3/TRBV12-4,TRBD2,TRBJ2-2,TGTGCCAGCAGTTTAAGGGGTTGGACGGGAGGGAGATCCACCGGGGAGCTGTTTTTT,CASSLRGWTGGRSTGELFF
few,TRBV5-1,.,TRBJ2-6,TGCGCCAGCAGCTTGGACTGGACAGCGGCTGACTCTGGGGCCAACGTCCTGACTTTC,CASSLDWTAADSGANVLTF
.,TRBV27,.,TRBJ1-1,TGTGCCAGCAGTTTAGGGCAGACTGTGAACACTGAAGCTTTCTTT,CASSLGQTVNTEAFF
.,TRBV10-3,.,TRBJ2-5,TGTGCCATCAGTGAGTTCACAGGGTTGAGGGAGACCCAGTACTTC,CAISEFTGLRETQYF
.,TRBV7-6,.,TRBJ2-7,TGTGCCAGCAGCTTAGCGATGGACGTCTCCTACGAGCAGTACTTC,CASSLAMDVSYEQYF
.,TRBV2,.,TRBJ2-3,TGTGCCAGCAGTGAAGAGCACGGGATCTCCACCGGTACGCAGTATTTT,CASSEEHGISTGTQYF
.,TRBV5-1,.,TRBJ2-5,TGCGCCAGCAGCTACCGGACGGACCAAGAGACCCAGTACTTC,CASSYRTDQETQYF
.,TRBV7-2,.,TRBJ2-5,TGTGCCAGCCTCGGGGTTGCGGAGACCCAGTACTTC,CASLGVAETQYF
many,TRBV5-1,TRBD1,TRBJ2-1,TGCGCCAGCAGCCCAGGACAGGGGCAGTACAATGAGCAGTTCTTC,CASSPGQGQYNEQFF
few,TRBV12-3/TRBV12-4,TRBD1,TRBJ2-2,TGTGCCAGCAGGGGAGACAGGGCCACCGGGGAGCTGTTTTTT,CASRGDRATGELFF
.,TRBV12-3/TRBV12-4,.,TRBJ2-5,TGTGCCAGCAGCCCAGGTTTGGGGGGAGGCGGGGAGACCCAGTACTTC,CASSPGLGGGGETQYF
.,TRBV2,TRBD2,TRBJ2-5,TGTGCCAGCAGCGAAAGTAGCGGGAGGACTGTTTTC,CASSESSGRTVF
few,TRBV6-1,.,TRBJ2-5,TGTGCCAGCAGTGAAGCTCCGAGCGAACGGACCCAGTACTTC,CASSEAPSERTQYF
many,TRBV24-1,TRBD1,TRBJ1-4,TGTGCCACCAGTGATCCTCGGACAGGGACTAATGAAAAACTGTTTTTT,CATSDPRTGTNEKLFF
few,TRBV12-3/TRBV12-4,TRBD1,TRBJ1-5,TGTGCCAGCAGTAGGGGACAGGGTTATAGCAATCAGCCCCAGCATTTT,CASSRGQGYSNQPQHF
.,TRBV20-1,TRBD1,TRBJ1-2,TGCAGTGTTGAAAACAGGGGACAGGTCTATGGCTACACCTTC,CSVENRGQVYGYTF
.,TRBV20-1,TRBD2,TRBJ2-1,TGCAGTGCTGTAGCGGGGGGACACAATGAGCAGTTCTTC,CSAVAGGHNEQFF
.,TRBV5-1,.,TRBJ2-1,TGCGCCAGCGGATCGGGCGGGGCCGGGAATGAGCAGTTCTTC,CASGSGGAGNEQFF
few,TRBV10-2,TRBD2,TRBJ2-1,TGCGCCAGCAGTGAGTCGGGCGGGGGGATATTACATGAGCAGTTCTTC,CASSESGGGILHEQFF
many,TRBV29-1,.,TRBJ2-5,TGCAGCGCCTCGGATGGGACCCAGTACTTC,CSASDGTQYF
many,TRBV29-1,.,TRBJ2-1,TGCAGCGTTGAAATAGCGCCTTACAATGAGCAGTTCTTC,CSVEIAPYNEQFF
.,TRBV28,.,TRBJ2-1,TGTGCCAGCAGTTTCGGTAGCGTTTGGCGAGGGAATGAGCAGTTCTTC,CASSFGSVWRGNEQFF
.,TRBV12-3/TRBV12-4,.,TRBJ2-7,TGTGCCAGCAGTTTATCCGCCTCGGACATACACTACGAGCAGTACTTC,CASSLSASDIHYEQYF
few,TRBV11-1,.,TRBJ2-3,TGTGCCAGCAGCTCCGCCCTACTTGACTTAACCACAATAGGGGATACGCAGTATTTT,CASSSALLDLTTIGDTQYF
many,TRBV3-1,TRBD1,TRBJ1-2,TGTGCCAGCAGCCCAGGACAGGGTGCAAACTATGGCTACACCTTC,CASSPGQGANYGYTF
.,TRBV11-2,TRBD2,TRBJ2-5,TGTGCCAGCAGCTTAGTCCCAGAACTAGCGGGAGGGAAAGAGACCCAGTACTTC,CASSLVPELAGGKETQYF
few,TRBV7-9,.,TRBJ1-1,TGTGCCAGCAGCCCCCCGACAGTTATGAACACTGAAGCTTTCTTT,CASSPPTVMNTEAFF
.,TRBV6-2/TRBV6-3,TRBD2,TRBJ2-4,TGTGCCAGCAGAGCGAGTAGGGGGGGGACTAGCGGGAGTCAGGCCAAAAACATTCAGTACTTC,CASRASRGGTSGSQAKNIQYF
.,TRBV20-1,.,TRBJ2-1,TGCAGTGCTAAGGGGTGGACCAATGAGCAGTTCTTC,CSAKGWTNEQFF
few,TRBV9,TRBD2,TRBJ2-2,TGTGCCAGCAGAAGCGGGAGAGGGGAGCTGTTTTTT,CASRSGRGELFF